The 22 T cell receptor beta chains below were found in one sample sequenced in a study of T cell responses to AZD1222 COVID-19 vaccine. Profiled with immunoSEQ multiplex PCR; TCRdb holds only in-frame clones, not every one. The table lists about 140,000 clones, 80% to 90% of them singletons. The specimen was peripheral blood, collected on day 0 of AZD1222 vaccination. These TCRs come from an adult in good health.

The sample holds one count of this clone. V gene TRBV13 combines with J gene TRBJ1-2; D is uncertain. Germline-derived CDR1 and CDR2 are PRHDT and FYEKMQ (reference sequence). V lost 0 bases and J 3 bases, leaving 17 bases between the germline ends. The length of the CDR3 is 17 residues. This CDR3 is CASSLGRLGGGDYGYTF. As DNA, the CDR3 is TGTGCCAGCAGCTTAGGCCGACTCGGCGGCGGGGACTATGGCTACACCTTC.

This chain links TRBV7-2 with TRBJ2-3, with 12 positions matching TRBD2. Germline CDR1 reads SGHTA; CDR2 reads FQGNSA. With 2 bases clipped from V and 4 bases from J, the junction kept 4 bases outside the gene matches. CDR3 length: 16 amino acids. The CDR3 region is CASSLQSSGGADTQYF. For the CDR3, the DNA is TGTGCCAGCAGCTTACAGTCTAGCGGGGGGGCAGATACGCAGTATTTT.

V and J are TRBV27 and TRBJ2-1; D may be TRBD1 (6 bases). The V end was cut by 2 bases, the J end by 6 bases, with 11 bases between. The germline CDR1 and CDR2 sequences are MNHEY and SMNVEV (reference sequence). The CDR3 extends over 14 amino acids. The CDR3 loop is CASSLQGFGNEQFF. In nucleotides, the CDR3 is TGTGCCAGCAGTTTACAGGGGTTTGGCAATGAGCAGTTCTTC.

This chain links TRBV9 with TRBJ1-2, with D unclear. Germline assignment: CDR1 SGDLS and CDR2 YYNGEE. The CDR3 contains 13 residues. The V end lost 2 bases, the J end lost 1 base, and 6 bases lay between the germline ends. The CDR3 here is CASSVHNNYGYTF. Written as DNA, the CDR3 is TGTGCCAGCAGCGTCCATAATAACTATGGCTACACCTTC.

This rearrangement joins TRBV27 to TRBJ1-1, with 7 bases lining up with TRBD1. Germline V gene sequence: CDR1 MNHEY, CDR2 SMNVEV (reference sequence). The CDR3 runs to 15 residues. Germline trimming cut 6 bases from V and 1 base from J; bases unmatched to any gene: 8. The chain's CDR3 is CASSPGGAGNTEAFF. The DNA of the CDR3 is TGTGCCAGCAGCCCAGGGGGAGCGGGGAACACTGAAGCTTTCTTT.

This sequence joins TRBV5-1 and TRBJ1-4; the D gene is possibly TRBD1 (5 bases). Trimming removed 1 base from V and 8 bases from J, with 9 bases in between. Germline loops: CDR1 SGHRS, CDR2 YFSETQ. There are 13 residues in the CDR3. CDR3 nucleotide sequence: TGCGCCAGCAGCTTGCCAGGGAGGGAAAAACTGTTTTTT. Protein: CASSLPGREKLFF.

The CDR3 protein is CASSLGVNDYGYTF. In nucleotides, the CDR3 is TGTGCCAGCAGCTTAGGCGTCAACGACTATGGCTACACCTTC. The V gene is TRBV5-6, the J gene TRBJ1-2; D call uncertain. The germline V and J ends were trimmed by 2 bases and 3 bases, with 11 bases remaining between them. The germline gives CDR1 SGHDT, CDR2 YYEEEE. The CDR3 totals 14 residues.

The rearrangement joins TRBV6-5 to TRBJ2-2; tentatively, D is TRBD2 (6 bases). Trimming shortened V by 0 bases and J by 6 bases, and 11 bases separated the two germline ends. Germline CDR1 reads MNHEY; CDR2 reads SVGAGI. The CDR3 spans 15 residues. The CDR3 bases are TGTGCCAGCAGTTACTCCCCCAGACTAGCCGGGGAGCTGTTTTTT. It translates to CASSYSPRLAGELFF.

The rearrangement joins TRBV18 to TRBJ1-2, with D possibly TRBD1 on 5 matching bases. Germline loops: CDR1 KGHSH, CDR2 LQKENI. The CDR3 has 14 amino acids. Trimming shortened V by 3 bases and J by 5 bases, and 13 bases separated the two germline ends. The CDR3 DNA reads TGTGCCAGCTCACCGCGAGGGACGGCATATGGCTACACCTTC. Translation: CASSPRGTAYGYTF. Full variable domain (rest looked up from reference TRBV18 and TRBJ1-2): NAGVMQNPRHLVRRRGQEARLRCSPMKGHSHVYWYRQLPEEGLKFMVYLQKENIIDESGMPKERFSAEFPKEGPSILRIQQVVRGDSAAYFCASSPRGTAYGYTFGSGTRLTVV.

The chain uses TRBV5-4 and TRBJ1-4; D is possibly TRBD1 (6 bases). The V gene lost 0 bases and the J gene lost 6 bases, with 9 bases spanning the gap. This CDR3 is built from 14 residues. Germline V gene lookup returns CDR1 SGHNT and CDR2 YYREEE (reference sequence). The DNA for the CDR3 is TGTGCCAGCAGCTTGGGGCGGACAGATGAAAAACTGTTTTTT. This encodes CASSLGRTDEKLFF.

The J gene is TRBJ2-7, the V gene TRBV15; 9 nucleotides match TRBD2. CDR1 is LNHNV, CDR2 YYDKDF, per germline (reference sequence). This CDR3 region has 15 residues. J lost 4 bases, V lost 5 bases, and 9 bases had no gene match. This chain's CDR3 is CATSPSGEKFYEQYF. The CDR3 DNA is TGTGCCACCAGCCCTAGCGGGGAGAAGTTTTACGAGCAGTACTTC.

The CDR3 DNA reads as TGTGCCAGCAGCCTAACTAGCGGACAAGAGACCCAGTACTTC. It specifies CASSLTSGQETQYF. This chain links TRBV7-9 with TRBJ2-5; 8 nucleotides line up with TRBD2. V lost 5 bases to trimming and J lost 2 bases; unmatched junction nucleotides: 4. CDR1 SEHNR and CDR2 FQNEAQ come from the germline V gene (reference sequence). This CDR3 comprises 14 residues.

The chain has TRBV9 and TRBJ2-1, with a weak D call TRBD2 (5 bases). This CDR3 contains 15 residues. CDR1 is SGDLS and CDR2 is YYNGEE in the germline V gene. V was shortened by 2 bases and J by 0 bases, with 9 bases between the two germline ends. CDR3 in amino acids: CASSVSEPSYNEQFF. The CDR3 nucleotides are TGTGCCAGCAGCGTTAGCGAACCCTCCTACAATGAGCAGTTCTTC.

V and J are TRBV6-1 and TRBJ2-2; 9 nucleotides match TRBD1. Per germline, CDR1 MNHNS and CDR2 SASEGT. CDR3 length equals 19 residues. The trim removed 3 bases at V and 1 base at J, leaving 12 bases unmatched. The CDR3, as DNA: TGTGCCAGCAGTGACCCACCGGGGACAGGGTTTCGGAACACCGGGGAGCTGTTTTTT. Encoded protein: CASSDPPGTGFRNTGELFF.

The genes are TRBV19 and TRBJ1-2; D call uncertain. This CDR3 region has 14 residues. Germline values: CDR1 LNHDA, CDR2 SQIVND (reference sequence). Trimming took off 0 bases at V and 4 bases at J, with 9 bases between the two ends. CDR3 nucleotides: TGTGCCAGTAGTATAGACCCTTGGACCTATGGCTACACCTTC. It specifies CASSIDPWTYGYTF.

CDR3 nucleotide sequence: TGTGCCAGCAGTTTTGAAAGTTCGAACACTGAAGCTTTCTTT. It translates to CASSFESSNTEAFF. The V call is TRBV28, the J call TRBJ1-1, with D unresolved. The length of the CDR3 is 14 residues. V was shortened by 3 bases and J by 1 base, with 9 bases between the two germline ends. Germline-derived CDR1 and CDR2 are MDHEN and SYDVKM.

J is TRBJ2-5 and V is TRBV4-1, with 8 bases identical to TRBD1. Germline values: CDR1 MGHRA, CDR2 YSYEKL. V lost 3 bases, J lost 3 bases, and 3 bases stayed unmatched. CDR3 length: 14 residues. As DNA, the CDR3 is TGCGCCAGCAGCCAGGAGGACAGGGAAGAGACCCAGTACTTC. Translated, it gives CASSQEDREETQYF.

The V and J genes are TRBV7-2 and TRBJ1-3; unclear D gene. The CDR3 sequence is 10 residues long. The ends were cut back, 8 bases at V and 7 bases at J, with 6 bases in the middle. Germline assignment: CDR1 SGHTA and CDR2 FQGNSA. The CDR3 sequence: CASHSNTIYF. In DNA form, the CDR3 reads TGTGCCAGCCACTCTAACACCATATATTTT.

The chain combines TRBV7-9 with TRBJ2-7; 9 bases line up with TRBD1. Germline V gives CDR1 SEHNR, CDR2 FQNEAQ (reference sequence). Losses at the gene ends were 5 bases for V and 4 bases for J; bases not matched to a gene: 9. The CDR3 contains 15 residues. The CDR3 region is CASSRHDRGDYEQYF. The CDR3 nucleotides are TGTGCCAGCAGCCGACATGACAGGGGGGATTACGAGCAGTACTTC.

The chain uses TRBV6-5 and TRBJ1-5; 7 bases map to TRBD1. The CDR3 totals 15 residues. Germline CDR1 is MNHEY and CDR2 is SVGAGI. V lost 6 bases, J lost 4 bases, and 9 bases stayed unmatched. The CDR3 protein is CASSSDRALNQPQHF. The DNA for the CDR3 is TGTGCCAGCAGCAGCGACAGGGCGCTGAATCAGCCCCAGCATTTT.

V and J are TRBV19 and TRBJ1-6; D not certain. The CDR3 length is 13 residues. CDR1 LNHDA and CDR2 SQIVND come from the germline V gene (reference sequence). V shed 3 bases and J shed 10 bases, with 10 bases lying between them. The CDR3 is CASSIQADSPLHF. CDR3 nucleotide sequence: TGTGCCAGTAGTATCCAGGCTGACTCACCCCTCCACTTT.

CDR3 DNA: TGTGCCAGCAGCCAAGATCAGGGGGTGGGCTATGGCTACACCTTC. It encodes CASSQDQGVGYGYTF. This chain uses TRBV4-2 with TRBJ1-2; 7 bases line up with TRBD1. CDR1 LGHNA and CDR2 YNFKEQ come from the germline V gene. V shed 0 bases, J shed 4 bases, and the junction held 5 bases outside the gene matches. The CDR3 covers 15 residues.